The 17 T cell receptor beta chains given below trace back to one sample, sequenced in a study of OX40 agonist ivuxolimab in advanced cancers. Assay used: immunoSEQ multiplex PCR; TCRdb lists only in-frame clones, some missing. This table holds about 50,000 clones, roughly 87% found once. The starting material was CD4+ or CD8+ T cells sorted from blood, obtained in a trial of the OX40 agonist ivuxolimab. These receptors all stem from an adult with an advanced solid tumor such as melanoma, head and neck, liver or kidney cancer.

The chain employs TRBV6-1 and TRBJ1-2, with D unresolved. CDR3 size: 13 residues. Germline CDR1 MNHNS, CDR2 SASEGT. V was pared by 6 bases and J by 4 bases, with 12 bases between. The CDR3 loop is CASRGYGPYGYTF. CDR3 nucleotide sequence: TGTGCCAGCAGGGGGTACGGGCCCTATGGCTACACCTTC.

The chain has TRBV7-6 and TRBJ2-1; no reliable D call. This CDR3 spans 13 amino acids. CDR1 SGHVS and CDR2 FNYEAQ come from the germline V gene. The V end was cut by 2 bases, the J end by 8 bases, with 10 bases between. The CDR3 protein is CASSLSQTYEQFF. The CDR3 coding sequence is TGTGCCAGCAGCTTATCCCAAACGTATGAGCAGTTCTTC.

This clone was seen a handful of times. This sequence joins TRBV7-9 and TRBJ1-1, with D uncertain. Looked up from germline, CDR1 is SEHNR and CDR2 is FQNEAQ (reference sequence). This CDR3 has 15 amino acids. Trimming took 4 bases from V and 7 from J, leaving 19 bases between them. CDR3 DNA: TGTGCCAGCAGCTCATATCTTCCAAGAGAGGGTGAAGCTTTCTTT. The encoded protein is CASSSYLPREGEAFF.

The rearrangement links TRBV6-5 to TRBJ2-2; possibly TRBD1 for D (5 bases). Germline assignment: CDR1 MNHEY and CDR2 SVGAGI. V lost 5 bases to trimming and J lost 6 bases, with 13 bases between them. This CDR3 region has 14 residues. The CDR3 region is CASSGEEGAGELFF. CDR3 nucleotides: TGTGCCAGCAGTGGCGAGGAAGGGGCCGGGGAGCTGTTTTTT.

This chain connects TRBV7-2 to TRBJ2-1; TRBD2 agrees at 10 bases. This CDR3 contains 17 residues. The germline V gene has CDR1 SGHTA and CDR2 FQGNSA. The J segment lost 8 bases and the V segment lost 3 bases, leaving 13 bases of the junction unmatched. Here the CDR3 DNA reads TGTGCCAGCAGCTTTTCGTTGGAAGCGGGGGGGAGGGATGAGCAGTTCTTC. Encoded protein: CASSFSLEAGGRDEQFF.

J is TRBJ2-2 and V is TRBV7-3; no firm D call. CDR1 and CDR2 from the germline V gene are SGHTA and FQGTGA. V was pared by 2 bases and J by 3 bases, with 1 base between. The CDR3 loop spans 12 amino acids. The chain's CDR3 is CASSLYTGELFF. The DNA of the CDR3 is TGTGCCAGCAGCTTATACACCGGGGAGCTGTTTTTT.

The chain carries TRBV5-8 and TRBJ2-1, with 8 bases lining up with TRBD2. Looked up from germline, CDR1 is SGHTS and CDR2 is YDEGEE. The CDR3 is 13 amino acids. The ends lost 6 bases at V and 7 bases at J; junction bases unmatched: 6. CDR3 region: CASMAGGLNEQFF. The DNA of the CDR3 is TGTGCCAGCATGGCGGGAGGACTGAATGAGCAGTTCTTC.

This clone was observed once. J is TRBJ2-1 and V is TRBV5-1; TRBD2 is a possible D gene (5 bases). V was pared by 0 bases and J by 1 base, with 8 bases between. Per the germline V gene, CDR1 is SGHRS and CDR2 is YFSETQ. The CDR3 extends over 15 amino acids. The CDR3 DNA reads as TGCGCCAGCAGCTTGGGGGCGGGTTCCTACAATGAGCAGTTCTTC. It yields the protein CASSLGAGSYNEQFF. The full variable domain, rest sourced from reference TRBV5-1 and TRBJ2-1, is KAGVTQTPRYLIKTRGQQVTLSCSPISGHRSVSWYQQTPGQGLQFLFEYFSETQRNKGNFPGRFSGRQFSNSRSEMNVSTLELGDSALYLCASSLGAGSYNEQFFGPGTRLTVL.

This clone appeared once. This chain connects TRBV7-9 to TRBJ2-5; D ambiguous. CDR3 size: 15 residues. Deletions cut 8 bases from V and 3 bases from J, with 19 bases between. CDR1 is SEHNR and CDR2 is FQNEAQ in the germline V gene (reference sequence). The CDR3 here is CASLSLSYFEETQYF. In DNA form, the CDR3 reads TGTGCCAGCCTCAGCTTATCTTATTTTGAAGAGACCCAGTACTTC.

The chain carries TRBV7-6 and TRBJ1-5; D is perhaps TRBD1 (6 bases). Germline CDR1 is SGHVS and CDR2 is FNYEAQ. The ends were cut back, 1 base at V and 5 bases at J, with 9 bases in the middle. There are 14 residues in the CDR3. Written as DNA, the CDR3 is TGTGCCAGCAGCTTAGAAAGGGGGGATCAGCCCCAGCATTTT. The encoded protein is CASSLERGDQPQHF.

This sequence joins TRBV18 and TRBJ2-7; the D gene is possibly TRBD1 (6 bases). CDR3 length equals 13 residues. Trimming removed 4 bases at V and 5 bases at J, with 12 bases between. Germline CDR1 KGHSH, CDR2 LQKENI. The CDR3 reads CASSHPGANEQYF. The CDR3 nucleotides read TGTGCCAGCTCACACCCAGGGGCGAACGAGCAGTACTTC.

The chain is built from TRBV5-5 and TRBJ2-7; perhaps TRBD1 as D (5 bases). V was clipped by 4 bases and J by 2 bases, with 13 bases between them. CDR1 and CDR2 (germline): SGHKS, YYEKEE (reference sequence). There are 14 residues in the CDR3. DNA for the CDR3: TGTGCCAGCAGCCACGACAGACGAACCTACGAGCAGTACTTC. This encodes CASSHDRRTYEQYF.

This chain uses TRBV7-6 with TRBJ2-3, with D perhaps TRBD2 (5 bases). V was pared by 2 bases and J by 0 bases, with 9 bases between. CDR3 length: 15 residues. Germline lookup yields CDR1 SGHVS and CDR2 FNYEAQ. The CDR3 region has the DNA TGTGCCAGCAGCTTATTTGGCGGGAGCACAGATACGCAGTATTTT. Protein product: CASSLFGGSTDTQYF. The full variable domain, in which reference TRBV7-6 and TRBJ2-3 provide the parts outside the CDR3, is GAGVSQSPRYKVTKRGQDVALRCDPISGHVSLYWYRQALGQGPEFLTYFNYEAQQDKSGLPNDRFSAERPEGSISTLTIQRTEQRDSAMYRCASSLFGGSTDTQYFGPGTRLTVL.

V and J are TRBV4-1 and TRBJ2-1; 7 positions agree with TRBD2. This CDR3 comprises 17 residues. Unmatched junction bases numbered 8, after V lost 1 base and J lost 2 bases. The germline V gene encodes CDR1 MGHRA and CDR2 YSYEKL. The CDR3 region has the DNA TGCGCCAGCAGCCAAGGAGGCGCGGGAGTCCCCTACAATGAGCAGTTCTTC. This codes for CASSQGGAGVPYNEQFF.

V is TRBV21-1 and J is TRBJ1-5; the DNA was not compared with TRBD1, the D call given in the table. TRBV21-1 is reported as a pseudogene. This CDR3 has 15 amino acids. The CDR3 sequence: CASSNRQAPNQPQHF. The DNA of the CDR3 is TGTGCCAGCAGCAACCGACAGGCCCCCAATCAGCCCCAGCATTTT.

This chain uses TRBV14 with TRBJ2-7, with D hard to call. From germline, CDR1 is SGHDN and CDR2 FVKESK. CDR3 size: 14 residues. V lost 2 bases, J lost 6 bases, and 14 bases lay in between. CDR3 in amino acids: CASSQIASAFEQYF. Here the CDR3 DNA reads TGTGCCAGCAGCCAAATTGCGAGTGCCTTCGAGCAGTACTTC.

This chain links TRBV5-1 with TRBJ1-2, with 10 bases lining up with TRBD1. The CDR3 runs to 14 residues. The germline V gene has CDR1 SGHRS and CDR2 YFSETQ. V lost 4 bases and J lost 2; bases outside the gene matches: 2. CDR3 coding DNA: TGCGCCAGCAGCGCGGGACAGGGGAACTATGGCTACACCTTC. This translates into CASSAGQGNYGYTF.